This TCR beta chain was sequenced for a study of response to subunit inactivated influenza vaccine. TCRdb fed the RT-PCR reads into MiXCR, producing one record per CDR3 protein. The sample yields roughly 630,000 distinct CDR3 sequences, 14% seen once. The table lists this clonotype with many counts. Its antigen is not known. Study-wide points: Researchers suggested that each seasonal influenza vaccination recruits few new T cells.

This CDR3 is 14 amino acids long. Trimming took off 7 bases at V and 5 bases at J, with 15 bases between the two ends. Per the germline V gene, CDR1 is SEHNR and CDR2 is FQNEAQ (reference sequence). The sample consisted of PBMCs from blood, taken 14 to 15 days before vaccination. V gene TRBV7-9 combines with J gene TRBJ2-1, with D maybe TRBD2 (6 bases). This clonotype was sampled from a man aged 50 to 60 who received an inactivated influenza vaccine. This chain's CDR3 is CASTLSSSDNEQFF. The CDR3 DNA is TGTGCCAGCACCCTTAGTTCTAGCGACAATGAGCAGTTCTTC.